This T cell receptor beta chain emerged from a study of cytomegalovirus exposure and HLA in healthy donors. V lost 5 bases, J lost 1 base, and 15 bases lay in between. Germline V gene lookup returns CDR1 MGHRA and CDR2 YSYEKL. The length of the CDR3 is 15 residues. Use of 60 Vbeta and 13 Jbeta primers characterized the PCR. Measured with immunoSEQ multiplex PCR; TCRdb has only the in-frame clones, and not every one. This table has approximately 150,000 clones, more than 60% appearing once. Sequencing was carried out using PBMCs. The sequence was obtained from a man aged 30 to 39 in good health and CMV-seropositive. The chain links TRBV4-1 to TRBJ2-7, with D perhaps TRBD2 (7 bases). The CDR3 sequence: CASSSRGGGSYEQYF. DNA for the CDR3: TGCGCCAGCAGCTCAAGGGGGGGAGGATCCTACGAGCAGTACTTC.